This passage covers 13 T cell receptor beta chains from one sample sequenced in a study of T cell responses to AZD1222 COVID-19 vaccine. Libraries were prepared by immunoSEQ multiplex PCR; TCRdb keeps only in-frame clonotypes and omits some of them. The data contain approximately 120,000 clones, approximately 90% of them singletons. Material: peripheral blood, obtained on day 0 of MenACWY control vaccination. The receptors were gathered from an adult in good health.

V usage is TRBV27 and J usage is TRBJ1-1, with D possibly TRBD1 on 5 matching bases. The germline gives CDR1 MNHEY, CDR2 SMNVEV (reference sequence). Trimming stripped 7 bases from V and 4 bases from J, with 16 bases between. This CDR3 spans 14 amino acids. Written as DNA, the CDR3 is TGTGCCAGCATAGTAGTTTACGGGGGCACTGAAGCTTTCTTT. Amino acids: CASIVVYGGTEAFF.

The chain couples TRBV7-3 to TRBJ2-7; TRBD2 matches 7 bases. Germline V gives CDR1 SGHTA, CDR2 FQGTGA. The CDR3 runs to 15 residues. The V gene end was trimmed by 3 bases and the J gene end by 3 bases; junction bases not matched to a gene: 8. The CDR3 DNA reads TGTGCCAGCAGCTTGGGTGGGAGGGTTGTCTACGAGCAGTACTTC. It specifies CASSLGGRVVYEQYF.

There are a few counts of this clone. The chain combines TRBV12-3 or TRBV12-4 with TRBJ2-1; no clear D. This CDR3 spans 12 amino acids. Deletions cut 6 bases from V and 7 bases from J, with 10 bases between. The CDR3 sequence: CASSKILNEQFF. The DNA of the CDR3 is TGTGCCAGCAGCAAAATTTTGAATGAGCAGTTCTTC.

CDR3 sequence reads: CASSYGGALDEQYF. The CDR3 region has the DNA TGTGCCAGCAGTTACGGCGGTGCCCTTGACGAGCAGTACTTC. V usage is TRBV6-5 and J usage is TRBJ2-7, with D unresolved. The CDR3 is 14 residues long. In germline, CDR1 is MNHEY, CDR2 SVGAGI. Trimming stripped 2 bases from V and 5 bases from J, with 13 bases between.

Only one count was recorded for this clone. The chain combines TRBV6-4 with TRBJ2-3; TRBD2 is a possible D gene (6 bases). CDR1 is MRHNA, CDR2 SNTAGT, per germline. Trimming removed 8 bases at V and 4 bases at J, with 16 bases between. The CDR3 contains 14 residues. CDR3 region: CASSQEGPADTQYF. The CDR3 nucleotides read TGTGCCAGCTCCCAGGAGGGGCCCGCAGATACGCAGTATTTT.

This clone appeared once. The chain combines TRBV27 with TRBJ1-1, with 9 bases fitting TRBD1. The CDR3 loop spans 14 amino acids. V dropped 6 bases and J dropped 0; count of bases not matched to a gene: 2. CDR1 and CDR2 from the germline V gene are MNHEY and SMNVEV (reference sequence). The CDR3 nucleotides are TGTGCCAGCAGACAGGGGGCAATGAACACTGAAGCTTTCTTT. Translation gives CASRQGAMNTEAFF.

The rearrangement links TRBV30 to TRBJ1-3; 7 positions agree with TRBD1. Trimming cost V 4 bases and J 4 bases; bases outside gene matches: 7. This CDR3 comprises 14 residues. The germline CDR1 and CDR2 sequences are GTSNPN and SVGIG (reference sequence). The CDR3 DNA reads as TGTGCCTGGATTAAAACAGGGGTCGGAAACACCATATATTTT. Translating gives CAWIKTGVGNTIYF.

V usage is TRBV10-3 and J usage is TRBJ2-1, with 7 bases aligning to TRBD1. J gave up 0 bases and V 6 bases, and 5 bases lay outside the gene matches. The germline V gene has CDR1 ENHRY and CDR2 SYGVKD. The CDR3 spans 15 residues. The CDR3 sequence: CAISLTGSSYNEQFF. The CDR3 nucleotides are TGTGCCATCAGCTTGACAGGGAGCTCCTACAATGAGCAGTTCTTC.

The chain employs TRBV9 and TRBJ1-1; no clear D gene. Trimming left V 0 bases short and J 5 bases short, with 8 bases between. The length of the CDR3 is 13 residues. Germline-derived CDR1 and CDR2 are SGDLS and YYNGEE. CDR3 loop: CASSVGGRTEAFF. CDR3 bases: TGTGCCAGCAGCGTAGGTGGGAGAACTGAAGCTTTCTTT. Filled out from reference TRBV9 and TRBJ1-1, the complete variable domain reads DSGVTQTPKHLITATGQRVTLRCSPRSGDLSVYWYQQSLDQGLQFLIQYYNGEERAKGNILERFSAQQFPDLHSELNLSSLELGDSALYFCASSVGGRTEAFFGQGTRLTVV.

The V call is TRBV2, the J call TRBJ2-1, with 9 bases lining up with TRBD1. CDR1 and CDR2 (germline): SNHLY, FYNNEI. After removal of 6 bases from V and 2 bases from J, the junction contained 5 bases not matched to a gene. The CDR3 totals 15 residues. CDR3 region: CASRAGTGTYNEQFF. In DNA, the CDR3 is TGTGCCAGCAGGGCCGGGACAGGGACCTACAATGAGCAGTTCTTC.

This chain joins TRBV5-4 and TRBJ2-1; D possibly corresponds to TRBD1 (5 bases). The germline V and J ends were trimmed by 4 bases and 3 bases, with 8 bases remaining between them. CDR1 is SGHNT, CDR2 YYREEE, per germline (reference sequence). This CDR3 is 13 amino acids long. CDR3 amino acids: CASSADSYNEQFF. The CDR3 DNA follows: TGTGCCAGCAGCGCTGACAGCTACAATGAGCAGTTCTTC.

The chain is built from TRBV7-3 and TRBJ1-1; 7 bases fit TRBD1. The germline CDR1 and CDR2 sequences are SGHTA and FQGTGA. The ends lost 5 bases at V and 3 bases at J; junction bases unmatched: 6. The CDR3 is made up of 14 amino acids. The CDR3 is CASSPAGGHTEAFF. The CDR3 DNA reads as TGTGCCAGCAGCCCAGCAGGGGGGCACACTGAAGCTTTCTTT. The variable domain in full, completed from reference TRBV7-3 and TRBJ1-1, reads GAGVSQTPSNKVTEKGKYVELRCDPISGHTALYWYRQSLGQGPEFLIYFQGTGAADDSGLPNDRFFAVRPEGSVSTLKIQRTERGDSAVYLCASSPAGGHTEAFFGQGTRLTVV.

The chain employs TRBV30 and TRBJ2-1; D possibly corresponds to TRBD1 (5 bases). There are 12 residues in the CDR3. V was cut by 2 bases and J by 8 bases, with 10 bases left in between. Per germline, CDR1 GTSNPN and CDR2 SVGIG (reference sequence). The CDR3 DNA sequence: TGTGCCTGGAGTACCAGGGCGGATGAGCAGTTCTTC. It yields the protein CAWSTRADEQFF.